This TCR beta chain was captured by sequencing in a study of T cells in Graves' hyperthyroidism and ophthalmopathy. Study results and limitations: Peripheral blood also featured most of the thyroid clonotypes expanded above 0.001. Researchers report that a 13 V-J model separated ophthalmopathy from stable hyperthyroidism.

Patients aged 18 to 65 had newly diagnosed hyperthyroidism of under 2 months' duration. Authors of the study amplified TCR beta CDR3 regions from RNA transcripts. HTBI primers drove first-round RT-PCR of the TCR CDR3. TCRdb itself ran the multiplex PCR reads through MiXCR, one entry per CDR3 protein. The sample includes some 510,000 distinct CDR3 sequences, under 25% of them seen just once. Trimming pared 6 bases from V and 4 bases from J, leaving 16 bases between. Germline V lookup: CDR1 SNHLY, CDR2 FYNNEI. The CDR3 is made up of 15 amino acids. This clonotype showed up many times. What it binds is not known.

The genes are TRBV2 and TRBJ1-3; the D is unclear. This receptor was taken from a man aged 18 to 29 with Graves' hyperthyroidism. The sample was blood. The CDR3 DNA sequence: TGTGCCAGCAGCCAACGACTCTTTACAGGAAACACCATATATTTT. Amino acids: CASSQRLFTGNTIYF.